A single sample is the source of the 22 T cell receptor beta chains below, sequenced in a study of blood T cell repertoires in COVID-19. The repertoire was sequenced with immunoSEQ multiplex PCR; TCRdb's copy has only in-frame clones and lacks some. The table shows around 300,000 clones, with around nine tenths occurring only once. The sequencing sample was made of peripheral blood. The receptors shown here come from a middle-aged man with active or convalescent COVID-19.

This rearrangement joins TRBV5-1 to TRBJ1-2; TRBD1 is a possible D gene (5 bases). This CDR3 region has 17 residues. Germline assignment: CDR1 SGHRS and CDR2 YFSETQ. Trimming took 4 bases from V and 7 from J, leaving 26 bases between them. CDR3 amino acids: CASSPNPDSPRSGGYTF. The DNA of the CDR3 is TGCGCCAGCAGCCCAAACCCCGACAGTCCCAGGTCAGGTGGCTACACCTTC.

The V gene is TRBV27, the J gene TRBJ1-1, with D possibly TRBD1 on 5 matching bases. The V gene lost 7 bases and the J gene lost 7 bases, with 19 bases spanning the gap. In germline, CDR1 is MNHEY, CDR2 SMNVEV (reference sequence). This CDR3 spans 14 amino acids. CDR3 coding DNA: TGTGCCAGCACCGCGGGGGGGGGTTTCGGTGAAGCTTTCTTT. Amino acid sequence: CASTAGGGFGEAFF.

The chain carries TRBV5-1 and TRBJ1-1; the D gene is possibly TRBD1 (6 bases). V was pared by 4 bases and J by 0 bases, with 10 bases between. Looked up from germline, CDR1 is SGHRS and CDR2 is YFSETQ. This CDR3 region has 14 residues. CDR3 residues: CASSVDSLNTEAFF. The CDR3, as DNA: TGCGCCAGCAGCGTGGACAGTCTGAACACTGAAGCTTTCTTT. Based on the CDR3 plus reference TRBV5-1 and TRBJ1-1, the full variable domain is KAGVTQTPRYLIKTRGQQVTLSCSPISGHRSVSWYQQTPGQGLQFLFEYFSETQRNKGNFPGRFSGRQFSNSRSEMNVSTLELGDSALYLCASSVDSLNTEAFFGQGTRLTVV.

The chain is built from TRBV4-1 and TRBJ2-3, with 11 bases lining up with TRBD2. V shed 4 bases, J shed 1 base, and the junction held 10 bases outside the gene matches. Germline V gene lookup returns CDR1 MGHRA and CDR2 YSYEKL. The CDR3 loop spans 18 amino acids. CDR3 protein: CASSPSLVAGGRTDTQYF. The CDR3 DNA reads as TGCGCCAGCAGCCCGAGTTTGGTAGCGGGAGGGCGCACAGATACGCAGTATTTT.

The genes are TRBV18 and TRBJ1-2; 12 nucleotides align to TRBD1. Germline CDR1 KGHSH, CDR2 LQKENI. This CDR3 comprises 16 residues. Trimming cost V 3 bases and J 3 bases; bases outside gene matches: 5. This CDR3 reads CASSPLGTGGDYGYTF. As DNA, the CDR3 is TGTGCCAGCTCACCGCTTGGGACAGGGGGCGACTATGGCTACACCTTC.

CDR3 bases: TGCGCCAGCAGCCACGGCGGTTCCGGGGAGCTGTTTTTT. Encoded protein: CASSHGGSGELFF. This chain joins TRBV4-3 and TRBJ2-2; D gene uncertain. Germline CDR1 and CDR2: LGHNA and YSLEER. With 3 bases removed from V and 6 bases from J, the gap between germline ends came to 8 bases. The CDR3 runs 13 residues.

The chain uses TRBV18 and TRBJ2-7; TRBD2 agrees at 8 bases. The J segment lost 7 bases and the V segment lost 0 bases, leaving 8 bases of the junction unmatched. Per germline, CDR1 KGHSH and CDR2 LQKENI. The CDR3 totals 15 residues. CDR3 nucleotides: TGTGCCAGCTCACCACCGTCGGGAGGGCCGGGGGAGCAGTACTTC. This translates into CASSPPSGGPGEQYF.

This chain connects TRBV30 to TRBJ1-4, with 9 positions matching TRBD1. The V gene end was trimmed by 4 bases and the J gene end by 7 bases; junction bases not matched to a gene: 4. The CDR3 length is 13 residues. Germline CDR1 is GTSNPN and CDR2 is SVGIG (reference sequence). CDR3 amino acids: CAWTGQGLEKLFF. The CDR3 DNA reads TGTGCCTGGACCGGACAGGGGCTTGAAAAACTGTTTTTT.

V gene TRBV6-6 combines with J gene TRBJ1-5, with D perhaps TRBD1 (5 bases). The CDR3 is 15 amino acids. V lost 2 bases to trimming and J lost 6 bases, with 14 bases between them. Germline CDR1 is MNHNY and CDR2 is SVGAGI (reference sequence). The chain's CDR3 is CASSYRGRGSQPQHF. The DNA for the CDR3 is TGTGCCAGCAGTTACAGAGGGAGGGGAAGTCAGCCCCAGCATTTT.

The chain is built from TRBV28 and TRBJ2-6; the D gene is possibly TRBD2 (5 bases). The CDR3 extends over 15 amino acids. Germline V lookup: CDR1 MDHEN, CDR2 SYDVKM. Deletions cut 5 bases from V and 0 bases from J, with 8 bases between. The CDR3 protein is CASSGSHSGANVLTF. Written as DNA, the CDR3 is TGTGCCAGCAGTGGGAGTCACTCTGGGGCCAACGTCCTGACTTTC.

This chain uses TRBV4-2 with TRBJ1-4, with D possibly TRBD1 on 6 matching bases. V was pared by 4 bases and J by 4 bases, with 31 bases between. Germline V gives CDR1 LGHNA, CDR2 YNFKEQ. The CDR3 is 21 amino acids. The CDR3 reads CASSPLGGGGYALTSNEKLFF. CDR3 nucleotides: TGTGCCAGCAGCCCCCTAGGAGGTGGGGGCTATGCTTTAACGAGTAATGAAAAACTGTTTTTT.

V and J are TRBV7-2 and TRBJ2-1, with 9 bases that match TRBD2. In germline, CDR1 is SGHTA, CDR2 FQGNSA. The CDR3 is 15 residues long. The J segment lost 8 bases and the V segment lost 1 base, leaving 6 bases of the junction unmatched. CDR3 sequence (DNA): TGTGCCAGCAGCTTAGTGGCTAGCGGGGTAGATGAGCAGTTCTTC. The encoded protein is CASSLVASGVDEQFF. Full variable domain (rest looked up from reference TRBV7-2 and TRBJ2-1): GAGVSQSPSNKVTEKGKDVELRCDPISGHTALYWYRQSLGQGLEFLIYFQGNSAPDKSGLPSDRFSAERTGGSVSTLTIQRTQQEDSAVYLCASSLVASGVDEQFFGPGTRLTVL.

This chain uses TRBV30 with TRBJ1-1; TRBD1 is a possible D gene (5 bases). The CDR3 runs to 19 residues. Trimming pared 1 base from V and 3 bases from J, leaving 27 bases between. Germline CDR1 and CDR2: GTSNPN and SVGIG (reference sequence). CDR3 amino acids: CAWSGTRSWPRRGDTEAFF. CDR3 in DNA: TGTGCCTGGAGTGGAACCAGATCCTGGCCTCGGCGGGGGGACACTGAAGCTTTCTTT.

The gene calls are TRBV9 and TRBJ1-2; maybe TRBD1 (6 bases). CDR3 size: 14 residues. Germline V CDR1 and CDR2: SGDLS, YYNGEE. With 0 bases removed from V and 5 bases from J, the gap between germline ends came to 11 bases. CDR3 loop: CASSVASGAYGYTF. The CDR3 bases are TGTGCCAGCAGCGTAGCTTCAGGGGCTTATGGCTACACCTTC.

This chain links TRBV6-6 with TRBJ2-3; 10 bases line up with TRBD2. V trimming: 5 bases; J trimming: 7 bases; junction bases outside the gene matches: 12. From germline, CDR1 is MNHNY and CDR2 SVGAGI (reference sequence). This CDR3 is built from 16 residues. The CDR3 DNA sequence: TGTGCCAGCAGTCGAAAACTAGCGGGATCTTCCTATACGCAGTATTTT. This sequence encodes CASSRKLAGSSYTQYF.

The rearrangement uses TRBV6-6 and TRBJ1-4; tentative D call: TRBD1 (5 bases). V was shortened by 6 bases and J by 3 bases, with 11 bases between the two germline ends. Germline CDR1 MNHNY, CDR2 SVGAGI (reference sequence). There are 14 residues in the CDR3. CDR3 sequence (DNA): TGTGCCAGCAGGGAAGGGGTCCCTAATGAAAAACTGTTTTTT. Residues: CASREGVPNEKLFF.

This chain connects TRBV19 to TRBJ2-7, with D maybe TRBD1 (6 bases). CDR1 is LNHDA and CDR2 is SQIVND in the germline V gene (reference sequence). The V gene lost 6 bases and the J gene lost 3 bases, with 21 bases spanning the gap. The length of the CDR3 is 16 residues. In nucleotides, the CDR3 is TGTGCCAGTAGCCAGAGAACAGGGCGGACGCACTACGAGCAGTACTTC. This codes for CASSQRTGRTHYEQYF.

In its sample, this clone was seen a few times. The J gene is TRBJ2-7, the V gene TRBV6-2 or TRBV6-3; no clear D gene. Trimming took off 2 bases at V and 0 bases at J, with 14 bases between the two ends. The CDR3 is 16 residues long. Germline V gene data show CDR1 as MNHEY and CDR2 as SVGEGT. CDR3 protein: CASSYGFLMASYEQYF. CDR3 sequence (DNA): TGTGCCAGCAGTTACGGTTTTTTGATGGCCTCCTACGAGCAGTACTTC.

This clone was seen a few times. The chain combines TRBV7-2 with TRBJ2-5; tentatively, D is TRBD1 (6 bases). V lost 4 bases and J 3 bases, leaving 9 bases between the germline ends. Per the germline V gene, CDR1 is SGHTA and CDR2 is FQGNSA. This CDR3 spans 13 amino acids. CDR3 protein: CASSYYREETQYF. DNA for the CDR3: TGTGCCAGCAGCTATTACAGGGAAGAGACCCAGTACTTC. Filled out from reference TRBV7-2 and TRBJ2-5, the complete variable domain reads GAGVSQSPSNKVTEKGKDVELRCDPISGHTALYWYRQSLGQGLEFLIYFQGNSAPDKSGLPSDRFSAERTGGSVSTLTIQRTQQEDSAVYLCASSYYREETQYFGPGTRLLVL.

The CDR3 reads CASSPLAQTNYGYTF. The CDR3 DNA reads TGTGCCAGCAGCCCCCTGGCACAGACCAACTATGGCTACACCTTC. The chain couples TRBV7-2 to TRBJ1-2; D is uncertain. CDR1 and CDR2 from the germline V gene are SGHTA and FQGNSA. The ends were cut back, 5 bases at V and 2 bases at J, with 15 bases in the middle. The CDR3 is 15 residues long.

The chain is built from TRBV28 and TRBJ1-2, with D perhaps TRBD1 (6 bases). The V gene lost 7 bases and the J gene lost 2 bases, with 14 bases spanning the gap. The CDR3 is made up of 14 amino acids. Germline V lookup: CDR1 MDHEN, CDR2 SYDVKM. The CDR3 DNA reads TGTGCCAGCACCTCAGGGGCGCCGAACTATGGCTACACCTTC. Translation gives CASTSGAPNYGYTF.

In its sample, this clone was seen a few times. The genes are TRBV19 and TRBJ2-2; 7 bases fit TRBD1. The germline V gene has CDR1 LNHDA and CDR2 SQIVND (reference sequence). The CDR3 consists of 14 residues. Trimming at V came to 7 bases and at J to 4 bases, leaving 6 bases not matched to a gene. The CDR3 is CASISDRATGELFF. The CDR3 DNA is TGTGCCAGTATCTCAGACAGGGCCACCGGGGAGCTGTTTTTT.